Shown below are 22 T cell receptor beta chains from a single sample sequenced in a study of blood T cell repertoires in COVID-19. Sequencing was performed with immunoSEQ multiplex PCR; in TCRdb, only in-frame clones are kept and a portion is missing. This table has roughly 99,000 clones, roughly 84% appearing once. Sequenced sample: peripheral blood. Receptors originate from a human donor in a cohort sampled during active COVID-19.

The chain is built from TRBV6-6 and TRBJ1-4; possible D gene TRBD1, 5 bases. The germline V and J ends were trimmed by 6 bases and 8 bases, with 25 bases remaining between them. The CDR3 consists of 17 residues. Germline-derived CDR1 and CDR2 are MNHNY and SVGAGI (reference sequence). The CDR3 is CASSRNFDSAVGEKLFF. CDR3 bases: TGTGCCAGCAGCCGAAACTTCGACAGCGCAGTCGGGGAAAAACTGTTTTTT.

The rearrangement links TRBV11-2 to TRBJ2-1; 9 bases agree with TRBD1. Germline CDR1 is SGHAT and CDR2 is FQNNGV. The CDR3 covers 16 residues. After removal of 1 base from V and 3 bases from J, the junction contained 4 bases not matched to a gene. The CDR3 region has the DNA TGTGCCAGCAGCTTAGGTTGGGACAGGGACTACAATGAGCAGTTCTTC. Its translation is CASSLGWDRDYNEQFF.

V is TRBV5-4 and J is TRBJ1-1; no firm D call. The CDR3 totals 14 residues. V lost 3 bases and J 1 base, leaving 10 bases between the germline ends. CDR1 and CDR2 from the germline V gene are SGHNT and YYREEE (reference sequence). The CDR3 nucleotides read TGTGCCAGCAGCTCTGGACTGACGAACACTGAAGCTTTCTTT. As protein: CASSSGLTNTEAFF.

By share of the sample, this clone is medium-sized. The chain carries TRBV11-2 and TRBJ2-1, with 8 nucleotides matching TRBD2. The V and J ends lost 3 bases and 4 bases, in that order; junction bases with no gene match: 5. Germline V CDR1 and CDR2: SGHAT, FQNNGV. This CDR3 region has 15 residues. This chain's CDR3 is CASSLGGGTYNEQFF. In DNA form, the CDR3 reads TGTGCCAGCAGCTTGGGCGGGGGGACTTACAATGAGCAGTTCTTC.

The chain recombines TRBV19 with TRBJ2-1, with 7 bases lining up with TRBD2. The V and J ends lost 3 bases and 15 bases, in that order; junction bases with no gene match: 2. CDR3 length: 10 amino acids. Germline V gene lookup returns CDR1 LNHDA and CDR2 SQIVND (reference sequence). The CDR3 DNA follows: TGTGCCAGTAGTATGTTAGCGGGGTTCTTC. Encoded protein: CASSMLAGFF. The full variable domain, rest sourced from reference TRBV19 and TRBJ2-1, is DGGITQSPKYLFRKEGQNVTLSCEQNLNHDAMYWYRQDPGQGLRLIYYSQIVNDFQKGDIAEGYSVSREKKESFPLTVTSAQKNPTAFYLCASSMLAGFFGPGTRLTVL.

The CDR3 nucleotides are TGTGCCAGCCGCACAGGGGGCAGAAACACCGGGGAGCTGTTTTTT. Residues: CASRTGGRNTGELFF. This rearrangement joins TRBV28 to TRBJ2-2, with TRBD1 identical over 9 bases. Germline V gene data show CDR1 as MDHEN and CDR2 as SYDVKM. This CDR3 contains 15 residues. V dropped 8 bases and J dropped 2; count of bases not matched to a gene: 6.

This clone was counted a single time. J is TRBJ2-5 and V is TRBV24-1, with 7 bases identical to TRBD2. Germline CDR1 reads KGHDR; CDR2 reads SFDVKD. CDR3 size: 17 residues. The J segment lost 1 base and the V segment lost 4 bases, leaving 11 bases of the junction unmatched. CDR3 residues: CATSELHAGALQETQYF. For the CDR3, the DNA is TGTGCCACCAGTGAGCTCCACGCGGGAGCCCTCCAAGAGACCCAGTACTTC.

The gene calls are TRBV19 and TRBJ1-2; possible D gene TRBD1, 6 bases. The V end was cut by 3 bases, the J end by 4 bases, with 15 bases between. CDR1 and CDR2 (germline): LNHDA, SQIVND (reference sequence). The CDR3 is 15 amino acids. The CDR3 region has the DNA TGTGCCAGTAGTATTCAGGGCAGGGGAGTCTATGGCTACACCTTC. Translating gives CASSIQGRGVYGYTF.

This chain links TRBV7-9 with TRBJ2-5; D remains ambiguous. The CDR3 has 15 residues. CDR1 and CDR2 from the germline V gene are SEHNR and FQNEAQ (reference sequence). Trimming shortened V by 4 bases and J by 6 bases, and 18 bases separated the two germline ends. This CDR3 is CASSSHSEVEKTQYF. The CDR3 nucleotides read TGTGCCAGCAGCTCGCACAGTGAAGTCGAAAAGACCCAGTACTTC.

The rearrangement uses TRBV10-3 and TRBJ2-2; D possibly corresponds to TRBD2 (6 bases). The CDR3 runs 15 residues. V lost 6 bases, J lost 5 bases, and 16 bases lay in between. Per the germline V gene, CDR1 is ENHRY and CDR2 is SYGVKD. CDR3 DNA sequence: TGTGCCATCAGCCGGGGACTGAGAGGAACCGGGGAGCTGTTTTTT. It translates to CAISRGLRGTGELFF.

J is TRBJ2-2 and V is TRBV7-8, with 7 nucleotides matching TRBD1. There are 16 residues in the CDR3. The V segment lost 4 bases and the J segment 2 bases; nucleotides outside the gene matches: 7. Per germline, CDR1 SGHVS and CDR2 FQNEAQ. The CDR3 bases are TGTGCCAGCAGCTCCGCCGGGACAGCTAACACCGGGGAGCTGTTTTTT. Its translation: CASSSAGTANTGELFF.

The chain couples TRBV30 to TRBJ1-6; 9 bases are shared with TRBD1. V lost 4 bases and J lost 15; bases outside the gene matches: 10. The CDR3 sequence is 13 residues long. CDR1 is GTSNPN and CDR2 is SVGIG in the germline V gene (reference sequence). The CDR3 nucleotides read TGTGCCTGGAAGATGGGACAGGGCGGTTTCCTCCACTTT. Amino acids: CAWKMGQGGFLHF. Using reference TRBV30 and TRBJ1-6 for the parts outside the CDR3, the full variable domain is SQTIHQWPATLVQPVGSPLSLECTVEGTSNPNLYWYRQAAGRGLQLLFYSVGIGQISSEVPQNLSASRPQDRQFILSSKKLLLSDSGFYLCAWKMGQGGFLHFGNGTRLTVT.

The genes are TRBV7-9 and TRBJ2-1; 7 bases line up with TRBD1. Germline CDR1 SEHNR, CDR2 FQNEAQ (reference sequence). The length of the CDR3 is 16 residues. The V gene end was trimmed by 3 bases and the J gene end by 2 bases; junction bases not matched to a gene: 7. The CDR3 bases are TGTGCCAGCAGCTTTTCTCGGACAGGAACCTACAATGAGCAGTTCTTC. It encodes CASSFSRTGTYNEQFF.

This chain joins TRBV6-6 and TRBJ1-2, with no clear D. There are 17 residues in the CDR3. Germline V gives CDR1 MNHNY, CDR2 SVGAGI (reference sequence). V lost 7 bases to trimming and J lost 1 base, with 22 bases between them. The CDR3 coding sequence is TGTGCCAGCACTCCATCGGGCCGGGGAAGAGGTAACTATGGCTACACCTTC. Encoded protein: CASTPSGRGRGNYGYTF.

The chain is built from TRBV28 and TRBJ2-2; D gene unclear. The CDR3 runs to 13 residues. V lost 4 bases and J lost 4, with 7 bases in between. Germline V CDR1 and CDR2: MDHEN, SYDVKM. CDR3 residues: CASSSPLTGELFF. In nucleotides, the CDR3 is TGTGCCAGCAGTTCCCCCCTCACCGGGGAGCTGTTTTTT.

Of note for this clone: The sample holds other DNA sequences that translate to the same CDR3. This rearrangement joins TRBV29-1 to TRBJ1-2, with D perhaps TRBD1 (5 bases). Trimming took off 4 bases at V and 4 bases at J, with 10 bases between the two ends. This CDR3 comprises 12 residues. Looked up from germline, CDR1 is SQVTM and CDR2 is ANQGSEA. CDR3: CSVARAGYGYTF. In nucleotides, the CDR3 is TGCAGCGTTGCCAGGGCCGGCTATGGCTACACCTTC.

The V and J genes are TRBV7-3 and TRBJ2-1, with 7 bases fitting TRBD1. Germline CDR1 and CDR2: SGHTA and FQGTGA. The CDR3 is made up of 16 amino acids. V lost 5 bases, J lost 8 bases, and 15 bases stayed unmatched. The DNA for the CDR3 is TGTGCCAGCAGCCGCCTGGGACAGCCCTCCTTAGATGAGCAGTTCTTC. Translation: CASSRLGQPSLDEQFF.

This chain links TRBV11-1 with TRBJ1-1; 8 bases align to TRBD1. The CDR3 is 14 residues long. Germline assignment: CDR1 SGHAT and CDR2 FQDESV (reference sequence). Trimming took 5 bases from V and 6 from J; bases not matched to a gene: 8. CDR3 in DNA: TGTGCCAGCAGCCATCAGGGGGCGCCCGCTGAAGCTTTCTTT. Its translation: CASSHQGAPAEAFF.

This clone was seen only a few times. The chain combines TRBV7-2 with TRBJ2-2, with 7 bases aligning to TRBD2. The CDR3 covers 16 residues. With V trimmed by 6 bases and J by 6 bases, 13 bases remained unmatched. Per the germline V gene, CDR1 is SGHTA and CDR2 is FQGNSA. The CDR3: CASSLSGNEYSGELFF. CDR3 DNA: TGTGCCAGCAGTTTGAGCGGGAACGAATACTCCGGGGAGCTGTTTTTT.

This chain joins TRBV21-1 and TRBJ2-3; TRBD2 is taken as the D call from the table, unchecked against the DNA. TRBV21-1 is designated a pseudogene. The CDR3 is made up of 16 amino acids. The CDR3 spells CASSKDAGPSTDTQYF. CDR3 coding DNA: TGTGCCAGCAGCAAAGACGCGGGCCCTAGCACAGATACGCAGTATTTT.

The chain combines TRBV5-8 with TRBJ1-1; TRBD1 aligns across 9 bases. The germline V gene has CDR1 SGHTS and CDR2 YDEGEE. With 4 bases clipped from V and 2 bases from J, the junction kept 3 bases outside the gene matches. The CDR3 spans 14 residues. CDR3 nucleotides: TGTGCCAGCAGCCAGGACAGGGGTAACACTGAAGCTTTCTTT. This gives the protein CASSQDRGNTEAFF.

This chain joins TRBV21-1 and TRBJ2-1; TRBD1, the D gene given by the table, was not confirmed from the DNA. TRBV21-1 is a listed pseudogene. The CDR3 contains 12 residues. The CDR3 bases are TGTGAAACCGGGACAGACGACAATGAGCAGTTCTTC. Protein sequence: CETGTDDNEQFF.